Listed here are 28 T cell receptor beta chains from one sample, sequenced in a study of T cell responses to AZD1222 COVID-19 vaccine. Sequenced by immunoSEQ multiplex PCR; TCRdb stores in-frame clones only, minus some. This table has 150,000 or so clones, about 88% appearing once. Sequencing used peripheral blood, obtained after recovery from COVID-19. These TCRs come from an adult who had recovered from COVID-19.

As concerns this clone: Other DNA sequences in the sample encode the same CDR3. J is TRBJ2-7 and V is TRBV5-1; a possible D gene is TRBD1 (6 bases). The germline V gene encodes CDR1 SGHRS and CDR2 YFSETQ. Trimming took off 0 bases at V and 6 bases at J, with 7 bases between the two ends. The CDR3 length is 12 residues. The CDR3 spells CASSLGGGEQYF. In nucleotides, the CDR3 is TGCGCCAGCAGCTTGGGAGGGGGCGAGCAGTACTTC.

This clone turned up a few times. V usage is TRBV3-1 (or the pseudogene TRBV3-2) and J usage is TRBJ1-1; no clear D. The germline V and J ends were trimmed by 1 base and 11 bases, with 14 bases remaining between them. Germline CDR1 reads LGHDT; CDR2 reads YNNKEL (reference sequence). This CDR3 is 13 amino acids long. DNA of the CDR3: TGTGCCAGCAGCCAAGTGGGTGGGATTGGGGCTTTCTTT. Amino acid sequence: CASSQVGGIGAFF.

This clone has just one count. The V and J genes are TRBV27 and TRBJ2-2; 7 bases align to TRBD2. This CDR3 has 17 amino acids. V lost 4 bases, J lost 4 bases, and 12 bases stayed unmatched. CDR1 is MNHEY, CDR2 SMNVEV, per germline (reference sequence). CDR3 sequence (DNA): TGTGCCAGCAGTTGTTGGGGGGGGATTTCGTGCACCGGGGAGCTGTTTTTT. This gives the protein CASSCWGGISCTGELFF.

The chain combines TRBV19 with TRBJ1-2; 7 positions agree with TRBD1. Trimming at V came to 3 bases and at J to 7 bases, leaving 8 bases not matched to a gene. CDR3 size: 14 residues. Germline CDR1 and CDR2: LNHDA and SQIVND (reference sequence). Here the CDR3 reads CASSIRQGISGYTF. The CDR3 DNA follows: TGTGCCAGTAGTATCCGACAGGGCATCTCTGGCTACACCTTC. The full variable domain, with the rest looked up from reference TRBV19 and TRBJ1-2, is DGGITQSPKYLFRKEGQNVTLSCEQNLNHDAMYWYRQDPGQGLRLIYYSQIVNDFQKGDIAEGYSVSREKKESFPLTVTSAQKNPTAFYLCASSIRQGISGYTFGSGTRLTVV.

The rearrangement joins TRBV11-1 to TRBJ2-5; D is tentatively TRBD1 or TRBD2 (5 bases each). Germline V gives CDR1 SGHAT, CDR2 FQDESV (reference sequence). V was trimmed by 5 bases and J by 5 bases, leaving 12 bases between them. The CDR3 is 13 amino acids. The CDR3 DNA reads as TGTGCCAGCAGCAAAAGGGGAGTCGAGACCCAGTACTTC. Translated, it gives CASSKRGVETQYF.

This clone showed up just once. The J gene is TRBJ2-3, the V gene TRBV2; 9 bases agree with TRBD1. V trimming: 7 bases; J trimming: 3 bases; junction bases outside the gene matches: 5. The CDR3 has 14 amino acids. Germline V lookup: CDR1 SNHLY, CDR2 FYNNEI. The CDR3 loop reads CASTTDRGTDTQYF. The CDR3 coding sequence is TGTGCCAGCACTACCGACAGGGGGACAGATACGCAGTATTTT.

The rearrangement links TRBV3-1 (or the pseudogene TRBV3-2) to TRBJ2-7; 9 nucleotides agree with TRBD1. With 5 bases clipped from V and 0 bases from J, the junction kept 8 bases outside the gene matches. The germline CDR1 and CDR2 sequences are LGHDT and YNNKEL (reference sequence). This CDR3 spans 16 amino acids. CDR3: CASSSLGQGSSYEQYF. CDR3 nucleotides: TGTGCCAGCAGCTCCCTCGGACAGGGGAGCTCCTACGAGCAGTACTTC.

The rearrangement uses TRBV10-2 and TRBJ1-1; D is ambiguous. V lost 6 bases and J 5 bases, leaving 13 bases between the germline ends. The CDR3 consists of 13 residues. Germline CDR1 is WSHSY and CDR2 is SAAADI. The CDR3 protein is CASSNIPGTEAFF. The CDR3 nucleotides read TGCGCCAGCAGCAATATTCCGGGAACTGAAGCTTTCTTT.

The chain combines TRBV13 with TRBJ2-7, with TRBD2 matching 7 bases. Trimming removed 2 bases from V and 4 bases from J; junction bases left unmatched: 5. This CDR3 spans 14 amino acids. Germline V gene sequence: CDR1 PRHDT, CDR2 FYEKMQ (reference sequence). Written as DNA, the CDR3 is TGTGCCAGCAGCTTATATACGCGGGAGTACGAGCAGTACTTC. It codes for CASSLYTREYEQYF.

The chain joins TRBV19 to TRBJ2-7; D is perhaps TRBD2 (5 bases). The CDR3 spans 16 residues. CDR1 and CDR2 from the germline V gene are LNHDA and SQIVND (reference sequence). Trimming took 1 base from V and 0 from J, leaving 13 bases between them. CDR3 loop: CASSIVRTGSSYEQYF. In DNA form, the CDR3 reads TGTGCCAGTAGTATAGTCAGGACGGGAAGCTCCTACGAGCAGTACTTC.

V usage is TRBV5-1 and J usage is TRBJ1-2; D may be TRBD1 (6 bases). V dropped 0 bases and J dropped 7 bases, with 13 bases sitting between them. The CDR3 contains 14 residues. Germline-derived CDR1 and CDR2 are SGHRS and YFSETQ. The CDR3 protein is CASSLDSGAVGYTF. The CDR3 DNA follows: TGCGCCAGCAGCTTGGATTCAGGGGCGGTTGGCTACACCTTC.

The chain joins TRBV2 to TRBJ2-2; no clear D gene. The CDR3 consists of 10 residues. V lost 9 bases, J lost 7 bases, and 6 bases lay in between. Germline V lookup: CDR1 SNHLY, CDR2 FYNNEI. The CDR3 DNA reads TGTGCCAGTAGTAGCGGGGAGCTGTTTTTT. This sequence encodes CASSSGELFF.

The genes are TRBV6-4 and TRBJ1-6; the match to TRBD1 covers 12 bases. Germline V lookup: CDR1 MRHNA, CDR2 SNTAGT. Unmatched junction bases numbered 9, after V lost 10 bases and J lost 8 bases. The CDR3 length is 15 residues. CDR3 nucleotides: TGTGCCACCCCGGGACAGGGGGCGACTTATTCACCCCTCCACTTT. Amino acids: CATPGQGATYSPLHF.

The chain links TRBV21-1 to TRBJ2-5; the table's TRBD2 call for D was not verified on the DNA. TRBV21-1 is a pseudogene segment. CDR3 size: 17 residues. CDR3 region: CASGPCLWGRGGETQYF. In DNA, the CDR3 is TGTGCCAGCGGACCATGCCTGTGGGGGAGGGGAGGAGAGACCCAGTACTTC.

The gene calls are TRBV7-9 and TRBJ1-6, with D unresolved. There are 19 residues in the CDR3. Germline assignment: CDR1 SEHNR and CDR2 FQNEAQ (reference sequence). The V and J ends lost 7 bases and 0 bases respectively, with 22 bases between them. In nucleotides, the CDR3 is TGTGCCAGCACACCCTCGGGCAAACTCCAAAGCTCCTATAATTCACCCCTCCACTTT. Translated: CASTPSGKLQSSYNSPLHF.

The CDR3 loop is CASSQNRAHSYEQYF. CDR3 nucleotides: TGCGCCAGCAGCCAAAACAGGGCGCACTCCTACGAGCAGTACTTC. The chain is built from TRBV4-3 and TRBJ2-7; a weak D match, TRBD1 (6 bases). Trimming took 2 bases from V and 0 from J, leaving 11 bases between them. CDR1 and CDR2 from the germline V gene are LGHNA and YSLEER. There are 15 residues in the CDR3.

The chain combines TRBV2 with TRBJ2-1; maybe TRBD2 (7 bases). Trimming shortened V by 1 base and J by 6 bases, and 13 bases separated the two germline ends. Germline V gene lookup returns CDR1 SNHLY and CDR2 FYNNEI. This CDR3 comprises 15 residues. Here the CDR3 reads CASSEEAGAVNEQFF. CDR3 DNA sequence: TGTGCCAGCAGTGAAGAGGCGGGGGCGGTCAATGAGCAGTTCTTC.

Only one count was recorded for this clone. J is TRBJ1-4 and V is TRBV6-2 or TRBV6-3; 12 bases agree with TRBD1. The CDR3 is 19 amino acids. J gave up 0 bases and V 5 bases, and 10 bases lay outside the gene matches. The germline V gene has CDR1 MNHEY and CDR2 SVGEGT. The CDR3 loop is CASSPLPGQGAPTNEKLFF. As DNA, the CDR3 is TGTGCCAGCAGTCCCCTCCCGGGACAGGGGGCGCCAACTAATGAAAAACTGTTTTTT.

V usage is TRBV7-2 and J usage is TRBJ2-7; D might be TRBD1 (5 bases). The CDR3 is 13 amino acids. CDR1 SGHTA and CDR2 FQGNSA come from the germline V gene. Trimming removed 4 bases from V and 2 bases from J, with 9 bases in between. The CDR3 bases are TGTGCCAGCAGCTGGGGCGTCGCCTACGAGCAGTACTTC. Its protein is CASSWGVAYEQYF.

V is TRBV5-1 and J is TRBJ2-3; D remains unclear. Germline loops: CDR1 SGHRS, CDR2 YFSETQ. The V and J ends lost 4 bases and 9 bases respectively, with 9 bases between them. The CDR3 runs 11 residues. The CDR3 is CASSRELTQYF. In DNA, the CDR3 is TGCGCCAGCAGCCGCGAGCTGACGCAGTATTTT. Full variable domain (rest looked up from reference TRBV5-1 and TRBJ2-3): KAGVTQTPRYLIKTRGQQVTLSCSPISGHRSVSWYQQTPGQGLQFLFEYFSETQRNKGNFPGRFSGRQFSNSRSEMNVSTLELGDSALYLCASSRELTQYFGPGTRLTVL.

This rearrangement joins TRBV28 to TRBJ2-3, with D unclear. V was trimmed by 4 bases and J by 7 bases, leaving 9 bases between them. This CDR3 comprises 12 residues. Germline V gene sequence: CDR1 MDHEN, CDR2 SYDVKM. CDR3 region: CASSSLLYTQYF. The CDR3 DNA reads TGTGCCAGCAGTTCCCTCCTCTATACGCAGTATTTT.

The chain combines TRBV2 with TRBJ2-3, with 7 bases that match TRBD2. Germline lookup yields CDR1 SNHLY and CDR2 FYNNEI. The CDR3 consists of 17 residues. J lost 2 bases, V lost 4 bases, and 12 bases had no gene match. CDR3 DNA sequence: TGTGCCAGCAGTGTAGGTTCCGGACTAGGCAACACAGATACGCAGTATTTT. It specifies CASSVGSGLGNTDTQYF. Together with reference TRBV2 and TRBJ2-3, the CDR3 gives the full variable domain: EPEVTQTPSHQVTQMGQEVILRCVPISNHLYFYWYRQILGQKVEFLVSFYNNEISEKSEIFDDQFSVERPDGSNFTLKIRSTKLEDSAMYFCASSVGSGLGNTDTQYFGPGTRLTVL.

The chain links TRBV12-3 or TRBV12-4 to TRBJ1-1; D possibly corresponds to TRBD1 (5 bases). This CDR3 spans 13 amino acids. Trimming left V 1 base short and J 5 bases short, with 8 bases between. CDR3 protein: CASSLVTGTEAFF. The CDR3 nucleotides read TGTGCCAGCAGTTTAGTAACAGGTACTGAAGCTTTCTTT.

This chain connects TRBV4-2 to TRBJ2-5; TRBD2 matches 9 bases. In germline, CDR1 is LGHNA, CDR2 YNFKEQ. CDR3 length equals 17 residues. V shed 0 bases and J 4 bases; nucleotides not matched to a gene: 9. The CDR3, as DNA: TGTGCCAGCAGCCAAGAGGTGTCGCGGGGGGGCAGAGAGACCCAGTACTTC. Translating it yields CASSQEVSRGGRETQYF.

The CDR3 here is CASSQGQVNQPQHF. CDR3 nucleotides: TGTGCCAGCAGTCAGGGCCAGGTCAATCAGCCCCAGCATTTT. The V gene is TRBV2, the J gene TRBJ1-5, with TRBD1 as a possible D gene (5 bases). The CDR3 loop spans 14 amino acids. The V and J ends lost 5 bases and 3 bases respectively, with 11 bases between them. Per the germline V gene, CDR1 is SNHLY and CDR2 is FYNNEI.

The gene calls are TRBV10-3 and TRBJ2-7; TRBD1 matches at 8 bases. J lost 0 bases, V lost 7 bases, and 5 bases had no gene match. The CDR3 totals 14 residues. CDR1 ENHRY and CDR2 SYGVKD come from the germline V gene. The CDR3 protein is CAIMGQASSYEQYF. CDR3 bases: TGTGCCATCATGGGACAGGCCAGCTCCTACGAGCAGTACTTC.

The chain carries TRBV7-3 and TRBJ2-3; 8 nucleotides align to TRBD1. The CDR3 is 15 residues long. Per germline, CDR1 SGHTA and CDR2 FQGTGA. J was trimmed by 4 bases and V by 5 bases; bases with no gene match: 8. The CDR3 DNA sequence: TGTGCCAGCAGCCCCCGGACAGGGTTCCCAGATACGCAGTATTTT. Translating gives CASSPRTGFPDTQYF.

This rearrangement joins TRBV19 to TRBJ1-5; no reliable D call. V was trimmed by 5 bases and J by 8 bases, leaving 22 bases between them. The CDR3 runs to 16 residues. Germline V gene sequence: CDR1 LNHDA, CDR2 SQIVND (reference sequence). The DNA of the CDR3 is TGTGCCAGTAGTCTCGGGCAGACTCCTGGGAGCGAGCCCCAGCATTTT. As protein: CASSLGQTPGSEPQHF.